These 25 T cell receptor beta chains were sequenced from one sample in a study of blood T cell repertoires in COVID-19 (dated by TCRdb to 2019 to 2021). Library preparation used the immunoSEQ multiplex PCR assay. The immuneACCESS repertoire file appears here via TCRdb, limited to in-frame rearrangements. These files lack a portion of the clones; in checked studies, under half of the deficit traces to unresolved V genes, and the cause of the others is not known. The sample profile shows 120,000 or so clones; approximately 74% of them were found once. More than 5.5% of the sample comes from the top ten. The sequencing sample was made of peripheral blood. The receptors stem from a man in his sixties with acute or convalescent COVID-19.

The V call is TRBV29-1, the J call TRBJ2-1, with 7 bases lining up with TRBD1. From germline, CDR1 is SQVTM and CDR2 ANQGSEA. CDR3 length equals 14 residues. J gave up 7 bases and V 8 bases, and 14 bases lay outside the gene matches. The CDR3 loop reads CSHSERGRGNEQFF. CDR3 bases: TGCAGCCACAGCGAGAGGGGCAGGGGGAATGAGCAGTTCTTC.

This clone has only one observation. V is TRBV5-1 and J is TRBJ1-1; tentatively, D is TRBD1 (6 bases). V lost 6 bases and J 1 base, leaving 10 bases between the germline ends. CDR3 size: 13 residues. The germline CDR1 and CDR2 sequences are SGHRS and YFSETQ. CDR3 region: CASTSQGNTEAFF. The CDR3, as DNA: TGCGCCAGCACGTCACAGGGGAACACTGAAGCTTTCTTT.

The rearrangement uses TRBV4-1 and TRBJ1-2; 8 bases match TRBD1. This CDR3 has 16 residues. The J segment lost 4 bases and the V segment lost 0 bases, leaving 7 bases of the junction unmatched. Germline values: CDR1 MGHRA, CDR2 YSYEKL. The CDR3, as DNA: TGCGCCAGCAGCCAAGATTGGGCAGGGGGCAGCTATGGCTACACCTTC. Translation: CASSQDWAGGSYGYTF.

The sample holds a few counts of this clone. This chain joins TRBV5-1 and TRBJ1-4; D remains ambiguous. Per the germline V gene, CDR1 is SGHRS and CDR2 is YFSETQ. The CDR3 has 14 amino acids. V was shortened by 4 bases and J by 4 bases, with 11 bases between the two germline ends. The chain's CDR3 is CASSLEWLNEKLFF. The DNA of the CDR3 is TGCGCCAGCAGCCTAGAGTGGCTTAATGAAAAACTGTTTTTT. The full variable domain, in which reference TRBV5-1 and TRBJ1-4 provide the parts outside the CDR3, is KAGVTQTPRYLIKTRGQQVTLSCSPISGHRSVSWYQQTPGQGLQFLFEYFSETQRNKGNFPGRFSGRQFSNSRSEMNVSTLELGDSALYLCASSLEWLNEKLFFGSGTQLSVL.

The chain couples TRBV3-1 (or the pseudogene TRBV3-2) to TRBJ2-3, with TRBD2 identical over 7 bases. CDR1 LGHDT and CDR2 YNNKEL come from the germline V gene (reference sequence). The junction had 9 bases not matched to a gene; V was cut back by 4 bases and J by 2 bases. The CDR3 is 16 amino acids. The CDR3 coding sequence is TGTGCCAGCAGCCCGAGGGGAGGGTATACCACAGATACGCAGTATTTT. Protein product: CASSPRGGYTTDTQYF.

The rearrangement joins TRBV19 to TRBJ1-1; no clear D gene. The CDR3 is 16 residues long. Germline CDR1 LNHDA, CDR2 SQIVND (reference sequence). Trimming cost V 9 bases and J 1 base, with 21 bases left between them. CDR3 nucleotides: TGTGCCAGCCGTGGGTGGTCAGGTCGGGGGAACACTGAAGCTTTCTTT. The encoded protein is CASRGWSGRGNTEAFF.

V and J are TRBV9 and TRBJ2-1; 8 nucleotides line up with TRBD2. This CDR3 is 14 amino acids long. CDR1 is SGDLS and CDR2 is YYNGEE in the germline V gene. V dropped 3 bases and J dropped 4; count of bases not matched to a gene: 3. In DNA, the CDR3 is TGTGCCAGCAGCGCGGGAGGGATTTACAATGAGCAGTTCTTC. Translated, it gives CASSAGGIYNEQFF.

The V and J genes are TRBV3-1 (or the pseudogene TRBV3-2) and TRBJ2-5; TRBD2 agrees at 13 bases. Trimming at V came to 1 base and at J to 5 bases, leaving 4 bases not matched to a gene. The CDR3 spans 16 residues. Germline values: CDR1 LGHDT, CDR2 YNNKEL (reference sequence). The CDR3 sequence is CASSQGLAGGGETQYF. In DNA, the CDR3 is TGTGCCAGCAGCCAAGGACTAGCGGGAGGTGGGGAGACCCAGTACTTC.

The gene calls are TRBV3-1 (or the pseudogene TRBV3-2) and TRBJ1-6; D ambiguous. Germline CDR1 reads LGHDT; CDR2 reads YNNKEL (reference sequence). There are 15 residues in the CDR3. V was cut by 0 bases and J by 7 bases, with 10 bases left in between. CDR3 loop: CASSQDSAGNSPLHF. For the CDR3, the DNA is TGTGCCAGCAGCCAAGACAGTGCGGGGAATTCACCCCTCCACTTT.

This clone was counted a few times. The V call is TRBV27, the J call TRBJ2-7, with 7 bases that match TRBD1. This CDR3 spans 14 amino acids. Trimming at V came to 0 bases and at J to 5 bases, leaving 4 bases not matched to a gene. Germline V gene sequence: CDR1 MNHEY, CDR2 SMNVEV (reference sequence). The CDR3 here is CASSLSWDSNEQYF. CDR3 sequence (DNA): TGTGCCAGCAGTTTATCGTGGGACAGCAACGAGCAGTACTTC.

CDR3 nucleotide sequence: TGTGCCAGCTCACCTCTTCCGGGATCACCCCTCCACTTT. It specifies CASSPLPGSPLHF. The rearrangement uses TRBV18 and TRBJ1-6; D gene unclear. The length of the CDR3 is 13 residues. Between the trimmed V and J ends, which lost 3 bases and 10 bases, there was a span of 10 bases. CDR1 is KGHSH and CDR2 is LQKENI in the germline V gene.

The V and J genes are TRBV9 and TRBJ1-1; tentative D call: TRBD1 (5 bases). This CDR3 spans 17 amino acids. The V gene's germline CDR1 is SGDLS and CDR2 YYNGEE. V was pared by 4 bases and J by 2 bases, with 21 bases between. The CDR3, as DNA: TGTGCCAGCAGCCTCGGCAGGGACCGGGAGGCCAACACTGAAGCTTTCTTT. Its translation is CASSLGRDREANTEAFF.

This clone has more than one count but fewer than ten. The chain uses TRBV27 and TRBJ2-7; 8 nucleotides align to TRBD2. Germline V gene lookup returns CDR1 MNHEY and CDR2 SMNVEV (reference sequence). J lost 0 bases, V lost 3 bases, and 10 bases had no gene match. The CDR3 sequence is 17 residues long. The DNA of the CDR3 is TGTGCCAGCAGTTTGCACTCCCGGGGGGGGAGCTCCTACGAGCAGTACTTC. Translated: CASSLHSRGGSSYEQYF.

CDR3 in DNA: TGTGCCAGCAGTGAAGGGCCGGGGAACACTGAAGCTTTCTTT. It encodes CASSEGPGNTEAFF. The rearrangement joins TRBV2 to TRBJ1-1, with D unresolved. V lost 1 base and J 1 base, leaving 7 bases between the germline ends. The CDR3 covers 14 residues. Germline assignment: CDR1 SNHLY and CDR2 FYNNEI.

V gene TRBV27 combines with J gene TRBJ2-3; 12 bases map to TRBD2. The CDR3 consists of 15 residues. Germline CDR1 MNHEY, CDR2 SMNVEV (reference sequence). Trimming removed 6 bases from V and 2 bases from J; junction bases left unmatched: 3. CDR3 nucleotide sequence: TGTGCCAGCAGCCTAGCGGGGGGGACCACAGATACGCAGTATTTT. Amino acids: CASSLAGGTTDTQYF.

A few counts support this clone. The J gene is TRBJ2-3, the V gene TRBV7-3, with D hard to call. The V gene lost 1 base and the J gene lost 0 bases, with 11 bases spanning the gap. The CDR3 totals 16 residues. Germline CDR1 and CDR2: SGHTA and FQGTGA. In DNA, the CDR3 is TGTGCCAGCAGCTTAAGCGGCGGAGCTAGCACAGATACGCAGTATTTT. This sequence encodes CASSLSGGASTDTQYF.

This sequence joins TRBV6-5 and TRBJ2-1; TRBD1 matches at 7 bases. Germline loops: CDR1 MNHEY, CDR2 SVGAGI. This CDR3 has 13 amino acids. The ends lost 5 bases at V and 6 bases at J; junction bases unmatched: 4. The CDR3 DNA sequence: TGTGCCAGCAGTACTTACAGGGGCAATGAGCAGTTCTTC. Amino acids: CASSTYRGNEQFF.

The rearrangement uses TRBV28 and TRBJ2-3; D is uncertain. The V end lost 1 base, the J end lost 4 bases, and 3 bases lay between the germline ends. There are 12 residues in the CDR3. CDR1 MDHEN and CDR2 SYDVKM come from the germline V gene. The CDR3 DNA follows: TGTGCCAGCAGTTTATCGTCAGATACGCAGTATTTT. It yields the protein CASSLSSDTQYF.

The chain joins TRBV7-2 to TRBJ1-2; D is uncertain. CDR3 size: 13 residues. The V end was cut by 6 bases, the J end by 5 bases, with 13 bases between. Germline assignment: CDR1 SGHTA and CDR2 FQGNSA. The DNA for the CDR3 is TGTGCCAGCAGTTCGAACCCACAGTATGGCTACACCTTC. Translated, it gives CASSSNPQYGYTF.

J is TRBJ2-7 and V is TRBV9; TRBD2 aligns across 7 bases. J lost 9 bases, V lost 0 bases, and 12 bases had no gene match. Germline lookup yields CDR1 SGDLS and CDR2 YYNGEE. This CDR3 has 15 amino acids. The CDR3 DNA reads as TGTGCCAGCAGCGTAGGTCGGGGGGAACGATCTGGGCAGTACTTC. It specifies CASSVGRGERSGQYF.

The rearrangement joins TRBV6-5 to TRBJ1-1; D not certain. CDR3 size: 12 residues. V gave up 6 bases and J gave up 5 bases, with 10 bases separating them. Per the germline V gene, CDR1 is MNHEY and CDR2 is SVGAGI. CDR3 in DNA: TGTGCCAGCAGCAAATCCGGGACTGAAGCTTTCTTT. Translation gives CASSKSGTEAFF.

The gene calls are TRBV10-3 and TRBJ1-1, with 8 bases lining up with TRBD1. The CDR3 runs 17 residues. Germline values: CDR1 ENHRY, CDR2 SYGVKD. The V segment lost 0 bases and the J segment 0 bases; nucleotides outside the gene matches: 6. The CDR3 here is CAISESRTGRLNTEAFF. CDR3 DNA: TGTGCCATCAGTGAGTCCCGGACAGGGCGGTTGAACACTGAAGCTTTCTTT.

V is TRBV6-1 and J is TRBJ2-3; D might be TRBD1 (5 bases). Germline-derived CDR1 and CDR2 are MNHNS and SASEGT. The CDR3 covers 18 residues. V lost 2 bases, J lost 2 bases, and 20 bases lay in between. The CDR3 protein is CASSEYVAGRAPTDTQYF. The DNA of the CDR3 is TGTGCCAGCAGTGAATACGTGGCAGGCAGGGCCCCCACAGATACGCAGTATTTT.

The J gene is TRBJ1-1, the V gene TRBV7-8; no definite D call. CDR1 is SGHVS and CDR2 is FQNEAQ in the germline V gene. V lost 7 bases and J 1 base, leaving 16 bases between the germline ends. The CDR3 is made up of 15 amino acids. In DNA, the CDR3 is TGTGCCAGCAACTTCGGCGGAGTCTGGAACACTGAAGCTTTCTTT. Translating gives CASNFGGVWNTEAFF.

The chain is built from TRBV24-1 and TRBJ2-5; maybe TRBD2 (5 bases). Germline V gene sequence: CDR1 KGHDR, CDR2 SFDVKD. The CDR3 sequence is 13 residues long. Trimming took 4 bases from V and 6 from J, leaving 11 bases between them. CDR3 region: CATSEGAAQTQYF. CDR3 sequence (DNA): TGTGCCACCAGTGAGGGAGCAGCTCAGACCCAGTACTTC.